The rows below give T cell receptor beta chains drawn from one sample of a study of blood T cell repertoires in COVID-19. TCRdb's copy holds only in-frame clones and misses some; the assay was immunoSEQ multiplex PCR. This sample has 35,000 to 40,000 clones, with around three quarters found just once. The sample consisted of peripheral blood. The source is a man of 80 years or more with active or convalescent COVID-19. The CDR3 runs from the conserved cysteine through the conserved F or W. D genes are given only for firm matches. Expanded clones get a size class; other rows say once, few or many, or leave the size out.

NA	TRBV4-2	TRBJ1-4	14	few	CASSQEGQVEKLFF	TGTGCCAGCAGCCAAGAGGGGCAGGTCGAAAAACTGTTTTTT
TRBD2	TRBV19	TRBJ2-1	15	NA	CASSIASGPYNEQFF	TGTGCCAGTAGTATTGCTAGCGGTCCCTACAATGAGCAGTTCTTC
TRBD1	TRBV7-8	TRBJ2-7	15	NA	CASSLQTGATYEQYF	TGTGCCAGCAGCTTACAGACAGGGGCGACCTACGAGCAGTACTTC
NA	TRBV24-1	TRBJ2-3	15	NA	CATSDRLGVTDTQYF	TGTGCCACCAGTGACCGCTTAGGGGTCACAGATACGCAGTATTTT
TRBD2	TRBV6-2/TRBV6-3	TRBJ2-2	16	once	CASSSGTSGNTGELFF	TGTGCCAGCAGTTCCGGGACTAGCGGGAATACCGGGGAGCTGTTTTTT
TRBD2	TRBV5-5	TRBJ2-2	16	few	CASSVGLAGGSGELFF	TGTGCCAGCAGCGTCGGACTAGCGGGAGGGTCGGGGGAGCTGTTTTTT
NA	TRBV30	TRBJ2-3	14	once	CAWSAGPGTDTQYF	TGTGCCTGGAGTGCTGGCCCAGGCACAGATACGCAGTATTTT
TRBD2	TRBV7-2	TRBJ2-5	16	NA	CASSLAQGGGLETQYF	TGTGCCAGCAGCTTAGCGCAGGGCGGGGGGTTGGAGACCCAGTACTTC
NA	TRBV4-3	TRBJ1-2	15	few	CASSQGTGGIGGYTF	TGCGCCAGCAGCCAAGGCACGGGGGGCATCGGTGGCTACACCTTC
NA	TRBV9	TRBJ1-1	14	NA	CASSGETTNTEAFF	TGTGCCAGCAGCGGCGAGACAACGAACACTGAAGCTTTCTTT
NA	TRBV18	TRBJ2-3	13	NA	CASSQTVTDTQYF	TGTGCCAGCTCACAGACAGTGACAGATACGCAGTATTTT
NA	TRBV3-1/TRBV3-2	TRBJ2-3	14	NA	CASSQDGGRDTQYF	TGTGCCAGCAGCCAAGATGGGGGCCGGGATACGCAGTATTTT
NA	TRBV3-1/TRBV3-2	TRBJ2-7	15	NA	CASSQSWASSYEQYF	TGTGCCAGCAGCCAAAGCTGGGCCTCTTCCTACGAGCAGTACTTC
NA	TRBV24-1	TRBJ2-5	16	NA	CATSDSFAGTQETQYF	TGTGCCACCAGTGATTCCTTCGCGGGGACCCAAGAGACCCAGTACTTC
NA	TRBV5-1	TRBJ1-1	14	NA	CASSHDRTNTEAFF	TGCGCCAGCAGCCATGACAGGACGAACACTGAAGCTTTCTTT
TRBD2	TRBV27	TRBJ2-1	15	NA	CASSSGTSGYNEQFF	TGTGCCAGCAGTTCCGGGACTAGCGGTTACAATGAGCAGTTCTTC
NA	TRBV5-6	TRBJ2-4	14	NA	CASSPTGYKNIQYF	TGTGCCAGCAGCCCTACAGGTTACAAAAACATTCAGTACTTC
TRBD2	TRBV3-1/TRBV3-2	TRBJ2-7	17	NA	CASSRWSSGGNSYEQYF	TGTGCCAGCAGCCGCTGGTCTAGCGGGGGGAATTCCTACGAGCAGTACTTC
NA	TRBV4-2	TRBJ1-2	16	NA	CASSQDLADSNYGYTF	TGTGCCAGCAGCCAAGATCTTGCCGACAGTAACTATGGCTACACCTTC
TRBD1	TRBV27	TRBJ1-1	15	NA	CASSLTGTGRTEAFF	TGTGCCAGCAGTCTAACCGGGACAGGGCGCACTGAAGCTTTCTTT
TRBD1	TRBV15	TRBJ1-6	17	NA	CATSRPTGSSYNSPLHF	TGTGCCACCAGCAGACCGACAGGGAGCTCCTATAATTCACCCCTCCACTTT
TRBD1	TRBV7-8	TRBJ2-3	18	NA	CASSSPGTGGTETDTQYF	TGTGCCAGCAGCTCGCCCGGGACAGGGGGCACCGAGACAGATACGCAGTATTTT
TRBD1	TRBV28	TRBJ2-2	16	NA	CASSYRQGLNTGELFF	TGTGCCAGCAGCTATAGACAGGGGCTGAACACCGGGGAGCTGTTTTTT
TRBD2	TRBV19	TRBJ2-1	16	NA	CATKLWRLAGGFEQFF	TGTGCCACCAAACTTTGGCGGCTAGCGGGAGGGTTTGAGCAGTTCTTC
TRBD1	TRBV6-2/TRBV6-3	TRBJ1-4	15	NA	CASSLEGTGDEKLFF	TGTGCCAGCAGTTTGGAAGGGACAGGGGATGAAAAACTGTTTTTT
NA	TRBV27	TRBJ2-7	13	once	CASTSIEGYEQYF	TGTGCCAGCACTTCTATCGAGGGCTACGAGCAGTACTTC
NA	TRBV7-2	TRBJ2-7	15	NA	CASSAFFGGVNEQYF	TGTGCCAGCAGCGCGTTTTTCGGCGGTGTGAACGAGCAGTACTTC
TRBD2	TRBV27	TRBJ2-2	17	NA	CASRPGTSGRDTGELFF	TGTGCCAGCAGGCCCGGGACTAGCGGGAGGGACACCGGGGAGCTGTTTTTT
TRBD2	TRBV4-1	TRBJ2-1	17	NA	CASSLGLAGGPRYEQFF	TGCGCCAGCAGCCTGGGACTAGCGGGGGGGCCTCGATATGAGCAGTTCTTC
NA	TRBV15	TRBJ2-2	19	NA	CATSRDFFIGTANTGELFF	TGTGCCACCAGCAGAGATTTTTTCATCGGGACTGCGAACACCGGGGAGCTGTTTTTT
NA	TRBV20-1	TRBJ2-7	15	NA	CSASYIRDFGYEQYF	TGCAGTGCTAGTTATATCCGGGACTTCGGATACGAGCAGTACTTC
NA	TRBV27	TRBJ2-1	13	NA	CASSLKVGDEQFF	TGTGCCAGCAGTTTGAAGGTTGGAGATGAGCAGTTCTTC
TRBD1	TRBV7-9	TRBJ1-1	13	NA	CASSPSQGGRAFF	TGTGCCAGCAGCCCCTCCCAGGGGGGTCGGGCTTTCTTT